The 5 T cell receptor beta chains below were found in one sample sequenced in a study of human T cells and chemical hapten exposure. Time point defined: healthy volunteer bleed at 2 weeks. Unfractionated whole blood yielded total RNA. One entry per CDR3 protein results from TCRdb running MiXCR on the RACE reads. This table holds 85,000 to 95,000 distinct CDR3 sequences, over 8% found once. Sequences were obtained from whole blood. The receptor set was obtained from a female donor in good health. Some clones in this sample may be carry-over from other donors' samples.

This clonotype was seen a handful of times. V gene TRBV5-5 combines with J gene TRBJ2-3; 11 nucleotides align to TRBD2. The CDR3 is 18 residues long. Germline V gives CDR1 SGHKS, CDR2 YYEKEE (reference sequence). V lost 2 bases to trimming and J lost 0 bases; unmatched junction nucleotides: 8. The CDR3 nucleotides are TGTGCCAGCAGCTTTGATACTAGCGGGAGAAGAAGCACAGATACGCAGTATTTT. This gives the protein CASSFDTSGRRSTDTQYF.

The sample holds many counts of this clonotype. The V call is TRBV10-3, the J call TRBJ1-6; D is perhaps TRBD1 (6 bases). The ends were cut back, 7 bases at V and 6 bases at J, with 13 bases in the middle. The CDR3 loop spans 14 amino acids. Germline loops: CDR1 ENHRY, CDR2 SYGVKD. This chain's CDR3 is CAIKPGQINSPLHF. CDR3 in DNA: TGTGCCATCAAACCGGGACAAATTAATTCACCCCTCCACTTT.

This clonotype was observed a handful of times. V and J are TRBV28 and TRBJ1-3; 7 bases are shared with TRBD1. Germline V gene data show CDR1 as MDHEN and CDR2 as SYDVKM. Trimming took 5 bases from V and 7 from J; bases not matched to a gene: 8. There are 14 residues in the CDR3. The CDR3 protein is CASSPSLQGNTIYF. The CDR3, as DNA: TGTGCCAGCAGTCCCTCCCTACAGGGGAACACCATATATTTT.

This clonotype was counted ten times or more. The chain joins TRBV12-3 or TRBV12-4 to TRBJ2-6; D gene uncertain. Between the trimmed V and J ends, which lost 5 bases and 0 bases, there was a span of 8 bases. This CDR3 has 15 residues. The CDR3 protein is CASSPPGSGANVLTF. DNA for the CDR3: TGTGCCAGCAGTCCTCCGGGCTCTGGGGCCAACGTCCTGACTTTC.

In its sample, this clonotype was seen a few times. The chain is built from TRBV29-1 and TRBJ2-1, with 7 bases lining up with TRBD2. V lost 4 bases to trimming and J lost 2 bases; unmatched junction nucleotides: 8. Germline V CDR1 and CDR2: SQVTM, ANQGSEA. CDR3 length: 15 residues. The CDR3 coding sequence is TGCAGCGTTGGCGGGGCGGGAGAGACCTACAATGAGCAGTTCTTC. It codes for CSVGGAGETYNEQFF.